This TCR beta chain was sequenced for a study of neurological immune-mediated disorders. This clonotype was observed at least ten times. Its specificity is not known. Trimming stripped 1 base from V and 7 bases from J, with 17 bases between. The CDR3 has 16 amino acids. Germline assignment: CDR1 SGHRS and CDR2 YFSETQ. Study-wide results and caveats: The most TCR clonal expansion was seen in HTLV-1-associated myelopathy, whereas the least was seen in multiple sclerosis, below the level in healthy controls.

The team produced cDNA through 5'RACE using 10-nucleotide random UMIs. TCRdb reprocessed the 5' RACE reads via MiXCR and lists one record per CDR3 protein. The table has 70,000 to 95,000 distinct CDR3 sequences, about 12% seen once. Time point of the sample: longitudinal time-point 2. The rearrangement joins TRBV5-1 to TRBJ1-4, with D possibly matching TRBD1 (5 bases). The TCR was taken from a female donor with HTLV-1-associated myelopathy (HAM/TSP). Specimen: PBMCs. Here the CDR3 reads CASSLSRAGNAEKLFF. In nucleotides, the CDR3 is TGCGCCAGCAGCTTGTCTCGGGCAGGGAATGCTGAAAAACTGTTTTTT.